These T cell receptor beta chains were read from a single sample in a study of T-cell memory formation after mild COVID-19. TCRdb independently ran MiXCR on the 5' RACE reads; one entry per CDR3 protein. Of about 45,000 distinct CDR3 sequences listed, roughly 7.2% are singletons. Sequencing input: PBMCs or a T cell subset sorted from them (not recorded which). The receptors come from a man between 18 and 29 years old who had mild COVID-19 (a few samples of this study predate the infection). Cell type and time point are not known. CDR3s include the opening cysteine and the closing phenylalanine or tryptophan. A D gene is named only where the DNA matches it firmly. Clone sizes are given selectively: once, few, many, or a class where the clone is expanded.

TRBV20-1	NA	many	TRBJ2-5	TGCAGTGCTACAGGCCAAGGGGAGACCCAGTACTTC	CSATGQGETQYF
TRBV4-3	TRBD1	many	TRBJ2-5	TGCGCCAGCAGCCAAGATAGAAGGACAGGGGTAGAGACCCAGTACTTC	CASSQDRRTGVETQYF
TRBV7-9	NA	few	TRBJ1-6	TGTGCCAGCAGACCGACGGATTCACCCCTCCACTTT	CASRPTDSPLHF
TRBV12-3/TRBV12-4	NA	NA	TRBJ2-5	TGTGCCAGCAGTTACTTAGCGGAAGAGACCCAGTACTTC	CASSYLAEETQYF
TRBV25-1	NA	NA	TRBJ1-3	TGTGCCAGCACCTTAAGTGAGGCCTCTGGAAACACCATATATTTT	CASTLSEASGNTIYF
TRBV7-3	NA	many	TRBJ2-1	TGTGCCAGCAGCCTGTCCCCATTGGGCTTCTCGGGGAATGAGCAGTTCTTC	CASSLSPLGFSGNEQFF
TRBV7-2	NA	NA	TRBJ1-3	TGTGCCAGCAGCTTAAACGCGCCTGGAAACACCATATATTTT	CASSLNAPGNTIYF
TRBV4-2	TRBD1	many	TRBJ1-2	TGTGCCAGCAGCCTCGTCGGAGGGGACAGGGAGGGCTACTATGGCTACACCTTC	CASSLVGGDREGYYGYTF
TRBV12-5	NA	few	TRBJ2-3	TGTGCTAGTGGGACAGCAGATACGCAGTATTTT	CASGTADTQYF
TRBV2	TRBD1	few	TRBJ1-2	TGTGCCAGCAGTCAGGACAGGGGACGGTATGGCTACACCTTC	CASSQDRGRYGYTF
TRBV12-3/TRBV12-4	NA	few	TRBJ1-1	TGTGCCAGCAGCCCGACAGGAAAGGGGACTGAAGCTTTCTTT	CASSPTGKGTEAFF
TRBV24-1	NA	few	TRBJ1-1	TGTGCCACCAGTGATGGGACGCACTCTGAAGCTTTCTTT	CATSDGTHSEAFF
TRBV5-1	NA	few	TRBJ1-6	TGCGCCAGCAGCTACGGACAGTCGGGTTACAATTCACCCCTCCACTTT	CASSYGQSGYNSPLHF
TRBV30	TRBD1	NA	TRBJ2-5	TGTGCCTGGAGTGTACAGGGGGTAGAGACCCAGTACTTC	CAWSVQGVETQYF
TRBV3-1	NA	NA	TRBJ1-1	TGTGCCAGCAGCCGTGGGACCGCTAACACTGAAGCTTTCTTT	CASSRGTANTEAFF
TRBV20-1	NA	many	TRBJ2-3	TGCAGTGCCGAGTGGTCCACAGATACGCAGTATTTT	CSAEWSTDTQYF
TRBV5-1	TRBD2	many	TRBJ2-3	TGCGCCAGCAGCTTGACCCTCAGCGGGGGGCACACAGATACGCAGTATTTT	CASSLTLSGGHTDTQYF
TRBV11-1	NA	many	TRBJ2-3	TGTGCCAGCAGCTTAGCGGTCCCGACAGATACGCAGTATTTT	CASSLAVPTDTQYF
TRBV29-1	NA	NA	TRBJ1-1	TGCAGCGTTGTCTTCGGCCGGAACACTGAAGCTTTCTTT	CSVVFGRNTEAFF
TRBV10-3	NA	many	TRBJ1-2	TGTGCCATCTCTTTGGGGGCCAACTATGGCTACACCTTC	CAISLGANYGYTF
TRBV15	NA	few	TRBJ1-1	TGTGCCACCAGCAGAGATACCATGAACACTGAAGCTTTCTTT	CATSRDTMNTEAFF
TRBV4-1	NA	NA	TRBJ1-1	TGCGCCAGCAGCCTCCATGAGGGCACTGAAGCTTTCTTT	CASSLHEGTEAFF
TRBV7-8	TRBD1	few	TRBJ1-1	TGTGCCAGCAGCTCGCCAGGGGGGCACACTGAAGCTTTCTTT	CASSSPGGHTEAFF
TRBV25-1	NA	many	TRBJ2-3	TGTGCCAGCAGTGAGAGAGATACGCAGTATTTT	CASSERDTQYF
TRBV7-9	NA	NA	TRBJ1-1	TGTGCCAGCAGCTTATATTTGACAGAAGCTTTCTTT	CASSLYLTEAFF
TRBV14	NA	few	TRBJ2-1	TGTGCCAGCAGCCAAATACAGGGCTCCTACAATGAGCAGTTCTTC	CASSQIQGSYNEQFF
TRBV19	TRBD1	many	TRBJ1-5	TGTGCCAGTAGCCCAGGGGGAAGAAATCAGCCCCAGCATTTT	CASSPGGRNQPQHF
TRBV12-3/TRBV12-4	TRBD1	few	TRBJ1-2	TGTGCCAGCAGTTCACTGGGACAGGGTTCTTATGGCTACACCTTC	CASSSLGQGSYGYTF
TRBV7-9	TRBD2	few	TRBJ2-3	TGTGCCAGCAGTTATAGCGGGGGGCCCACAGATACGCAGTATTTT	CASSYSGGPTDTQYF
TRBV6-6	TRBD1	NA	TRBJ2-2	TGTGCCAGCAGACCCTTGGGACAGGGAGGCACCGGGGAGCTGTTTTTT	CASRPLGQGGTGELFF
TRBV7-2	TRBD2	NA	TRBJ2-1	TGTGCCAGCAGCTTAGTATCTAGCGGGGGGGCGGGTGAGCAGTTCTTC	CASSLVSSGGAGEQFF
TRBV29-1	TRBD1	NA	TRBJ1-1	TGCAGCGCCACAGGGGCCCCGAACACTGAAGCTTTCTTT	CSATGAPNTEAFF
TRBV7-9	NA	many	TRBJ2-1	TGTGCCAGCAGCTTAGCTAGGGTCAATGAGCAGTTCTTC	CASSLARVNEQFF
TRBV6-5	NA	few	TRBJ1-1	TGTGCCAGCAGTGACATCCGTCAGGTGGGCACTGAAGCTTTCTTT	CASSDIRQVGTEAFF
TRBV5-1	NA	medium-sized	TRBJ2-5	TGCGCCAGCGCAGAACAGGGAGACCAAGAGACCCAGTACTTC	CASAEQGDQETQYF
TRBV5-1	TRBD1	NA	TRBJ2-6	TGCGCCAGCAGTGCAGGGGGCTTCGGGGCCAACGTCCTGACTTTC	CASSAGGFGANVLTF
TRBV7-9	TRBD1	few	TRBJ1-1	TGTGCCAGCAGCGCAAGGGGGACAGCGAACACTGAAGCTTTCTTT	CASSARGTANTEAFF
TRBV29-1	TRBD1	NA	TRBJ1-1	TGCAGCGCCGAAGGGGGCCCTGGGACTGAAGCTTTCTTT	CSAEGGPGTEAFF
TRBV6-5	NA	NA	TRBJ1-2	TGTGCCAGCAGCTCCATTTCAGGTGGCTACACCTTC	CASSSISGGYTF